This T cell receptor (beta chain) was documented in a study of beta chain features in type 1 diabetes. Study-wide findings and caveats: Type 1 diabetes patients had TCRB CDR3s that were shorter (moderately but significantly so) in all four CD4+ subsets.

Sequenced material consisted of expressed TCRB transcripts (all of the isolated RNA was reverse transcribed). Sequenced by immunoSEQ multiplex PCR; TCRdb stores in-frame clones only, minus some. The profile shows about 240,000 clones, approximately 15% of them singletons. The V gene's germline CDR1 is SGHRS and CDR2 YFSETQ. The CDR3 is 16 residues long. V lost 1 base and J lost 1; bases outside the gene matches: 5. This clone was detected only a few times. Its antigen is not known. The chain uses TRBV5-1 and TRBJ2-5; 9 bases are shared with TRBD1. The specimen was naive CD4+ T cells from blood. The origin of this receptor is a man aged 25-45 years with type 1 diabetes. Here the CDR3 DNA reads TGCGCCAGCAGCTTGCCCGGACAGGGGACCCAAGAGACCCAGTACTTC. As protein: CASSLPGQGTQETQYF.